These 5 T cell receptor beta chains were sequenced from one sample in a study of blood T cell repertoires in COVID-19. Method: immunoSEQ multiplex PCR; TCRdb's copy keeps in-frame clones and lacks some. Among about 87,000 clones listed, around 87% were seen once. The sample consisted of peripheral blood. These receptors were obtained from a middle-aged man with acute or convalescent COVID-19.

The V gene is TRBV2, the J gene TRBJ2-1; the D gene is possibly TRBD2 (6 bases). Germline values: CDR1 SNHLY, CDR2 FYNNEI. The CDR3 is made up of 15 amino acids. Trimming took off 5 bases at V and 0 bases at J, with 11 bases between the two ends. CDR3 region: CASSLSSVSYNEQFF. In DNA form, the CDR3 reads TGTGCCAGCAGTCTCTCTAGCGTCTCCTACAATGAGCAGTTCTTC.

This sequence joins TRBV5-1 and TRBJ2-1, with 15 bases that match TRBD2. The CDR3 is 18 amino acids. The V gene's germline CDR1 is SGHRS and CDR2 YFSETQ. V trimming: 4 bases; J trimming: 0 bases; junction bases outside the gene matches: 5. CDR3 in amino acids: CASSPRTSGRVSYNEQFF. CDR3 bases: TGCGCCAGCAGCCCAAGGACTAGCGGGAGGGTCTCCTACAATGAGCAGTTCTTC.

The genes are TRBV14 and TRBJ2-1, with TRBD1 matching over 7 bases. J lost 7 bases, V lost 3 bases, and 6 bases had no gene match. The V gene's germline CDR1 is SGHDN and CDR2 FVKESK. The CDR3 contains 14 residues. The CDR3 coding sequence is TGTGCCAGCAGCCAGACGACAGGGAATAATGAGCAGTTCTTC. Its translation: CASSQTTGNNEQFF.

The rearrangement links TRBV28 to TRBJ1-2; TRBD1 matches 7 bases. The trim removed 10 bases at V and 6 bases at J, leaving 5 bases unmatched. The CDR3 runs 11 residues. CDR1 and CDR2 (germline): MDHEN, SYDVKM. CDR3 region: CATKTGNGYTF. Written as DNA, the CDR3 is TGTGCCACCAAGACAGGGAATGGCTACACCTTC.

The CDR3 reads CASKARTHNYGYTF. CDR3 bases: TGTGCCAGCAAAGCTAGGACACATAACTATGGCTACACCTTC. The chain carries TRBV2 and TRBJ1-2, with D perhaps TRBD1 (5 bases). V shed 7 bases and J shed 1 base, with 13 bases lying between them. CDR1 and CDR2 from the germline V gene are SNHLY and FYNNEI. The CDR3 totals 14 residues.